The rows below give T cell receptor beta chains drawn from one sample of a study of blood T cell repertoires in COVID-19. The protocol was immunoSEQ multiplex PCR, while the TCRdb copy is restricted to in-frame clones and leaves out a portion. The sample has over 350,000 clones; 70% to 90% are singletons. Sequencing was carried out using PBMCs or T cells enriched from blood (not recorded which). The receptor source for this set is a woman under 30 with acute COVID-19. Each CDR3 is given with its conserved first and last residue. A D gene is named only where the DNA matches it firmly. Rows may omit the clone size; those that give it use once, few, many or a size class.

V gene,J gene,clone size,D gene,CDR3 DNA,CDR3 protein
TRBV7-6,TRBJ2-7,-,TRBD1,TGTGCCAGCAGCCAGACAGGGATTTACGAGCAGTACTTC,CASSQTGIYEQYF
TRBV6-5,TRBJ2-1,-,-,TGTGCCAGCAGATCCAGGGTGCATGAGCAGTTCTTC,CASRSRVHEQFF
TRBV19,TRBJ1-6,-,TRBD1,TGTGCCCGAATCAAACTGACAGGGATTAATTCACCCCTCCACTTT,CARIKLTGINSPLHF
TRBV6-5,TRBJ2-5,-,TRBD2,TGTGCCAGCAGTTCAAGGCTAGCGGGGGACACCCAGTACTTC,CASSSRLAGDTQYF
TRBV9,TRBJ1-3,-,-,TGTGCCAGCAGCGTAGCTTGGGCCTCCTCTGGAAACACCATATATTTT,CASSVAWASSGNTIYF
TRBV27,TRBJ2-2,once,TRBD2,TGTGCCAGCAGGGGCGTTAGCGGGGGGGATCTCACCGGGGAGCTGTTTTTT,CASRGVSGGDLTGELFF
TRBV18,TRBJ1-2,-,TRBD1,TGTGCCAGCTCAGGGTCGGACAGGGACGATGGCTACACCTTC,CASSGSDRDDGYTF
TRBV6-5,TRBJ2-1,-,TRBD1,TGTGCCAGCAGTTCTAAACAGGGGTGGTACAATGAGCAGTTCTTC,CASSSKQGWYNEQFF
TRBV7-8,TRBJ1-4,-,-,TGTGCCAGCAGCTTTAGACAGCCAACTAATGAAAAACTGTTTTTT,CASSFRQPTNEKLFF
TRBV9,TRBJ2-5,-,TRBD2,TGTGCCAGCAGCGTGAGCGGGGGGGTCGAGACCCAGTACTTC,CASSVSGGVETQYF
TRBV6-5,TRBJ1-3,-,-,TGTGCCAGCAGACCTGACAGGAGCTCTGGAAACACCATATATTTT,CASRPDRSSGNTIYF
TRBV6-2/TRBV6-3,TRBJ2-1,-,-,TGTGCCAGCAGTAAAATTACCTACAATGAGCAGTTCTTC,CASSKITYNEQFF
TRBV3-1/TRBV3-2,TRBJ2-7,-,-,TGTGCCAGCAGCCAAGGCTCGGCGGGGCCCTACGAGCAGTACTTC,CASSQGSAGPYEQYF
TRBV5-1,TRBJ2-2,-,-,TGCGCCAGCAGCTTCGCGGGACAGCTCAGCACCGGGGAGCTGTTTTTT,CASSFAGQLSTGELFF
TRBV6-5,TRBJ1-5,-,TRBD1,TGTGCCAGCAGTCCGCCGGACAGGAAAAATCAGCCCCAGCATTTT,CASSPPDRKNQPQHF
TRBV4-1,TRBJ1-5,-,-,TGCGCCAGCAGCCAAGCTAGGGGGAGTAGTCAGCCCCAGCATTTT,CASSQARGSSQPQHF
TRBV5-1,TRBJ2-7,-,-,TGCGCCAGCAGCCCCCAGACAGGCTCCTACGAGCAGTACTTC,CASSPQTGSYEQYF
TRBV7-9,TRBJ1-1,-,-,TGTGCCAGCAGCTTATTCACGGGGATGAACACTGAAGCTTTCTTT,CASSLFTGMNTEAFF
TRBV19,TRBJ2-1,-,-,TGTGCCAGTAGTATAGGCGGAACCTACAATGAGCAGTTCTTC,CASSIGGTYNEQFF
TRBV14,TRBJ1-3,-,TRBD1,TGTGCCAGCAGCCCGAACCTAATTGGGACAGCGAGGGCCGGAAACACCATATATTTT,CASSPNLIGTARAGNTIYF
TRBV25-1,TRBJ1-6,-,TRBD1,TGTGCCAGCAGCCACAGGGACAGGGGTTATTCACCCCTCCACTTT,CASSHRDRGYSPLHF
TRBV5-6,TRBJ2-7,-,-,TGTGCCAGCAGCATCGACAGACGCTACGAGCAGTACTTC,CASSIDRRYEQYF
TRBV7-3,TRBJ2-7,-,TRBD2,TGTGCCAGCAGCTTAAGGGGGACTAGCCGCTACGAGCAGTACTTC,CASSLRGTSRYEQYF
TRBV13,TRBJ2-5,-,TRBD2,TGTGCCAGCAGCTTGGCTAGCGGGGTCCAAGAGACCCAGTACTTC,CASSLASGVQETQYF
TRBV9,TRBJ1-3,-,-,TGTGCCAGCAACCAGGGCTCTGGAAACACCATATATTTT,CASNQGSGNTIYF
TRBV30,TRBJ1-1,-,-,TGTGCCTGGAGTAGGATGACAACTGAAGCTTTCTTT,CAWSRMTTEAFF
TRBV7-2,TRBJ2-1,-,TRBD2,TGTGCCAGCAGCTTGACTAGCGGGACCTCCTACAATGAGCAGTTCTTC,CASSLTSGTSYNEQFF
TRBV10-1,TRBJ2-3,few,TRBD2,TGCGCCAGCAGCGAGGGACTAGCGGGGGTCAGCACAGATACGCAGTATTTT,CASSEGLAGVSTDTQYF
TRBV6-5,TRBJ2-7,-,-,TGTGCCAGCAGTTTGGACGGGGGAAGCTCCTACGAGCAGTACTTC,CASSLDGGSSYEQYF
TRBV7-2,TRBJ1-1,-,-,TGTGCCAGCAGCTTAGCGGACATCACTGAAGCTTTCTTT,CASSLADITEAFF
TRBV19,TRBJ1-6,few,-,TGTGCCACCGCCCCCCAGGGAGGAACCTATAATTCACCCCTCCACTTT,CATAPQGGTYNSPLHF
TRBV2,TRBJ2-7,-,-,TGTGCCAGCAGATTCGACAGGTCGGCGTTGTACGAGCAGTACTTC,CASRFDRSALYEQYF
TRBV3-1/TRBV3-2,TRBJ2-7,-,TRBD1,TGTGCCAGCAGTCAAGATACGTGGGGACAGGGCTCCTACGAGCAGTACTTC,CASSQDTWGQGSYEQYF
TRBV7-9,TRBJ2-1,once,TRBD2,TGTGCCAGCAGCTTAAGTGGGCTAGCGGGGGTCTACAATGAGCAGTTCTTC,CASSLSGLAGVYNEQFF
TRBV6-5,TRBJ1-4,-,TRBD1,TGTGCCAGCAGGCGGGACAGGGCGGATGAAAAACTGTTTTTT,CASRRDRADEKLFF
TRBV28,TRBJ2-3,-,TRBD1,TGTGCCAGCAGTTTAGGAACAGGGGGCCGACAGGCAACCGATACGCAGTATTTT,CASSLGTGGRQATDTQYF
TRBV27,TRBJ1-6,-,TRBD1,TGTGCCAGCAGTAGGACAGGGGGGAATTCACCCCTCCACTTT,CASSRTGGNSPLHF
TRBV27,TRBJ2-7,-,-,TGTGCCAGCAGCTATACCACAGGGAACCCCTCCTACGAGCAGTACTTC,CASSYTTGNPSYEQYF
TRBV28,TRBJ2-7,-,-,TGTGCCAGCAGTGAGGCACCAATGTCCTACGAGCAGTACTTC,CASSEAPMSYEQYF
TRBV7-2,TRBJ1-5,-,TRBD1,TGTGCCAGCAGCTTAGGACAGGGTGGAAGCAATCAGCCCCAGCATTTT,CASSLGQGGSNQPQHF
TRBV18,TRBJ2-7,many,TRBD2,TGTGCCAGCTCACCACCGGGAGCGGGGACCTACGAGCAGTACTTC,CASSPPGAGTYEQYF
TRBV5-1,TRBJ1-1,-,-,TGCGCCAGCAGCTTGGGTCATACGGACACTGAAGCTTTCTTT,CASSLGHTDTEAFF
TRBV19,TRBJ2-7,-,TRBD2,TGTGCCAGTAGGGGGGGGGAGAGCGCCTACGAGCAGTACTTC,CASRGGESAYEQYF
TRBV11-2,TRBJ1-1,-,-,TGTGCCAGCAGACAAACAGGGCCGGCGGCTTTCTTT,CASRQTGPAAFF
TRBV5-4,TRBJ2-1,-,TRBD2,TGTGCCAGCAGCTTCGGGGGGACTAGCGAGTTCAATGAGCAGTTCTTC,CASSFGGTSEFNEQFF
TRBV28,TRBJ2-7,-,TRBD1,TGTGCCAGCAGTCGTACAGGGGGCGGGACGTACGAGCAGTACTTC,CASSRTGGGTYEQYF
TRBV7-8,TRBJ1-2,-,-,TGTGCCAGCACGAAGGGGTATGGCTACACCTTC,CASTKGYGYTF
TRBV9,TRBJ1-1,-,TRBD1,TGTGCCAGCAGCGTAGGGACAGGCTTGAACACTGAAGCTTTCTTT,CASSVGTGLNTEAFF
TRBV5-1,TRBJ2-7,-,-,TGCGCCAGCAGCCTTGCAGGGGTAGCCGAGCAGTACTTC,CASSLAGVAEQYF
TRBV2,TRBJ1-1,few,-,TGTGCCAGCGGGACATGGAACACTGAAGCTTTCTTT,CASGTWNTEAFF
TRBV7-9,TRBJ1-2,-,-,TGTGCCAGCAGCTCTCGACAAGTCTATGGCTACACCTTC,CASSSRQVYGYTF
TRBV5-1,TRBJ2-7,once,-,TGCGCCAGCAGCACCCGCGCGCAGGGGTTCTACGAGCAGTACTTC,CASSTRAQGFYEQYF
TRBV5-1,TRBJ1-6,-,TRBD1,TGCGCCAGCAGCACCTGGACAGGGAGTGATTCACCCCTCCACTTT,CASSTWTGSDSPLHF
TRBV5-1,TRBJ2-7,-,TRBD1,TGCGCCAGCAGCCATGGACAGGGGACCTACGAGCAGTACTTC,CASSHGQGTYEQYF
TRBV5-1,TRBJ1-4,-,-,TGCGCCAGCAGCTTGGGGCAGGGCGGAACTAATGAAAAACTGTTTTTT,CASSLGQGGTNEKLFF
TRBV19,TRBJ2-7,-,TRBD1,TGTGCCAGTAGCACGACAGGGGGCTTTAACGAGCAGTACTTC,CASSTTGGFNEQYF
TRBV5-1,TRBJ2-7,-,TRBD1,TGCGCCAGCAGCACAGGGGGACCGACCCGACACGAGCAGTACTTC,CASSTGGPTRHEQYF
TRBV6-2/TRBV6-3,TRBJ1-3,-,TRBD1,TGTGCCAGCAGTACCCCGAGACAGGGAAAGAGCTCTGGAAACACCATATATTTT,CASSTPRQGKSSGNTIYF
TRBV5-8,TRBJ2-7,few,TRBD1,TGTGCCAGCAGCATTCGACAGGGGGGCTACGAGCAGTACTTC,CASSIRQGGYEQYF
TRBV28,TRBJ2-3,-,TRBD2,TGTGCCAGCAGTCTGGGACTAGCAAGCACAGATACGCAGTATTTT,CASSLGLASTDTQYF